The 8 T cell receptor beta chains below come from one sample, sequenced in a study of cytomegalovirus exposure and HLA in healthy donors. A multiplex PCR was run with 60 Vbeta primers and 13 Jbeta primers. Sequencing used immunoSEQ multiplex PCR; TCRdb keeps in-frame clones, though not all of them. This table has 150,000 to 200,000 clones, 60% to 80% appearing once. Sequencing was performed on PBMCs. These receptors were taken from a man over 45 in good health and CMV-seropositive.

V and J are TRBV7-2 and TRBJ2-1, with 12 nucleotides matching TRBD2. Unmatched junction bases numbered 6, after V lost 8 bases and J lost 7 bases. CDR3 length: 14 residues. Germline assignment: CDR1 SGHTA and CDR2 FQGNSA. In DNA form, the CDR3 reads TGTGCCAGCTCTACTAGCGGGGGGTCAAATGAGCAGTTCTTC. It encodes CASSTSGGSNEQFF.

This rearrangement joins TRBV14 to TRBJ1-3; D may be TRBD1 (6 bases). The V end lost 1 base, the J end lost 0 bases, and 7 bases lay between the germline ends. Germline V lookup: CDR1 SGHDN, CDR2 FVKESK. The CDR3 runs to 15 residues. CDR3 amino acids: CASSQVRGSGNTIYF. In DNA, the CDR3 is TGTGCCAGCAGCCAAGTCAGGGGCTCTGGAAACACCATATATTTT.

The gene calls are TRBV5-1 and TRBJ2-1, with 15 bases identical to TRBD2. With 0 bases clipped from V and 10 bases from J, the junction kept 14 bases outside the gene matches. Germline CDR1 SGHRS, CDR2 YFSETQ. CDR3 length: 19 residues. The CDR3 DNA reads as TGCGCCAGCAGCTTGGACGCGGCGCGGACTAGCGGGGGGGCCTGGGAGCAGTTCTTC. Protein product: CASSLDAARTSGGAWEQFF.

CDR3 sequence reads: CASSLLREGNQPQHF. In DNA form, the CDR3 reads TGTGCCAGCAGTTTACTCCGGGAGGGCAATCAGCCCCAGCATTTT. V and J are TRBV27 and TRBJ1-5; no clear D gene. The CDR3 extends over 15 amino acids. With 2 bases removed from V and 2 bases from J, the gap between germline ends came to 10 bases. Germline CDR1 and CDR2: MNHEY and SMNVEV (reference sequence).

As regards this clone: A clone one base away is much larger, so this may be a read error. The CDR3 nucleotides read TGTGCCAGCAGCCTCCGGGACAGGGCCTACGAGCAGTACTTC. Translation gives CASSLRDRAYEQYF. This chain links TRBV7-8 with TRBJ2-7, with 9 positions matching TRBD1. After removal of 5 bases from V and 2 bases from J, the junction contained 4 bases not matched to a gene. Germline loops: CDR1 SGHVS, CDR2 FQNEAQ. CDR3 length equals 14 residues.

The V call is TRBV7-8, the J call TRBJ1-1, with 9 bases lining up with TRBD1. Germline-derived CDR1 and CDR2 are SGHVS and FQNEAQ. V shed 5 bases, J shed 1 base, and the junction held 2 bases outside the gene matches. The CDR3 spans 14 residues. This chain's CDR3 is CASSADRGNTEAFF. CDR3 in DNA: TGTGCCAGCAGCGCGGACAGGGGGAACACTGAAGCTTTCTTT.

This sequence joins TRBV5-1 and TRBJ2-5, with 8 positions matching TRBD1. This CDR3 contains 14 residues. Germline V CDR1 and CDR2: SGHRS, YFSETQ. V trimming: 5 bases; J trimming: 4 bases; junction bases outside the gene matches: 7. CDR3 sequence: CASRRQGLAETQYF. The CDR3 bases are TGCGCCAGCAGGCGACAGGGGTTAGCAGAGACCCAGTACTTC. Full variable domain (missing parts from reference TRBV5-1 and TRBJ2-5): KAGVTQTPRYLIKTRGQQVTLSCSPISGHRSVSWYQQTPGQGLQFLFEYFSETQRNKGNFPGRFSGRQFSNSRSEMNVSTLELGDSALYLCASRRQGLAETQYFGPGTRLLVL.

V gene TRBV5-4 combines with J gene TRBJ1-2, with 9 bases matching TRBD1. CDR1 and CDR2 (germline): SGHNT, YYREEE (reference sequence). The CDR3 runs 14 residues. The V and J ends lost 4 bases and 4 bases, in that order; junction bases with no gene match: 5. CDR3 sequence: CASSVKTGGYGYTF. The CDR3, as DNA: TGTGCCAGCAGCGTTAAGACAGGGGGCTATGGCTACACCTTC. The complete variable domain, with remaining parts taken from reference TRBV5-4 and TRBJ1-2, reads ETGVTQSPTHLIKTRGQQVTLRCSSQSGHNTVSWYQQALGQGPQFIFQYYREEENGRGNFPPRFSGLQFPNYSSELNVNALELDDSALYLCASSVKTGGYGYTFGSGTRLTVV.